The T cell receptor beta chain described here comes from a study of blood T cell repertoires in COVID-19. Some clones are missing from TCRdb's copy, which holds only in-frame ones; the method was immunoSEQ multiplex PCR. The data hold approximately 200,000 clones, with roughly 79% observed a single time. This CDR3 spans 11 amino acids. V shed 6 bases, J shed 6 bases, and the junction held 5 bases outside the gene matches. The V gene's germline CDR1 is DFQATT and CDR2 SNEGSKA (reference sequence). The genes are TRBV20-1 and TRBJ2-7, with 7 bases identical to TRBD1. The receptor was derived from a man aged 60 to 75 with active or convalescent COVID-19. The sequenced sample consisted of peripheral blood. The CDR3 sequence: CSARDSPEQYF. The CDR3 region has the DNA TGCAGTGCCCGGGACAGTCCCGAGCAGTACTTC.